The 25 T cell receptor beta chains in this list originate from one sample, sequenced in a study of T cell repertoires in cytomegalovirus infection. TCRdb reanalysed the reads using MiXCR and keeps one entry per CDR3 protein. The table records some 280,000 distinct CDR3 sequences, roughly 15% of them present only once. The sample taken for sequencing was PBMCs. The receptors come from a human donor in good health (CMV status not recorded). Some clones in this sample may be carry-over from other donors' samples.

The chain employs TRBV18 and TRBJ1-1, with D hard to call. V was trimmed by 5 bases and J by 3 bases, leaving 10 bases between them. Germline CDR1 is KGHSH and CDR2 is LQKENI. This CDR3 has 13 residues. Here the CDR3 DNA reads TGTGCCAGCTCAAGGGTCAAGGACACTGAAGCTTTCTTT. Protein product: CASSRVKDTEAFF.

The gene calls are TRBV3-1 and TRBJ2-7; tentatively, D is TRBD1 (5 bases). V lost 4 bases to trimming and J lost 3 bases, with 10 bases between them. Germline lookup yields CDR1 LGHDT and CDR2 YNNKEL (reference sequence). The CDR3 has 13 amino acids. The CDR3 coding sequence is TGTGCCAGCAGCCTTAGGACAAGCTACGAGCAGTACTTC. It translates to CASSLRTSYEQYF.

This clonotype was recorded a few times. J is TRBJ1-5 and V is TRBV28; D is ambiguous. The CDR3 loop spans 11 amino acids. The V gene lost 5 bases and the J gene lost 11 bases, with 10 bases spanning the gap. Per the germline V gene, CDR1 is MDHEN and CDR2 is SYDVKM. The CDR3: CASSPTTAQHF. CDR3 coding DNA: TGTGCCAGCAGTCCGACAACGGCCCAGCATTTT.

This clonotype has only a few counts. The V gene is TRBV5-1, the J gene TRBJ2-7, with 7 bases aligning to TRBD2. This CDR3 has 14 amino acids. V gave up 7 bases and J gave up 5 bases; unmatched junction bases: 12. Germline CDR1 is SGHRS and CDR2 is YFSETQ. Here the CDR3 reads CASSPSGKSHEQYF. CDR3 in DNA: TGCGCCAGCTCTCCCAGCGGGAAGTCCCACGAGCAGTACTTC.

The sample holds many counts of this clonotype. V gene TRBV7-2 combines with J gene TRBJ2-1; the D gene could be TRBD1 or TRBD2 (5 bases each). The CDR3 sequence is 13 residues long. Germline values: CDR1 SGHTA, CDR2 FQGNSA. The germline V and J ends were trimmed by 5 bases and 9 bases, with 14 bases remaining between them. CDR3 sequence: CASSMGPSGEQFF. CDR3 nucleotides: TGTGCCAGCAGCATGGGACCCAGCGGTGAGCAGTTCTTC.

About this clonotype itself: A much larger clone differs from this one at a single base, so this may be a read error. The V gene is TRBV4-1, the J gene TRBJ2-6; 12 bases map to TRBD1. This CDR3 comprises 18 residues. Germline CDR1 MGHRA, CDR2 YSYEKL. In nucleotides, the CDR3 is TGCGCCAGCAGCCAAGGCCCGGGACAGGGGGCTGGGGCCATCGTCCTGACTTTC. Its translation: CASSQGPGQGAGAIVLTF.

This clonotype was seen ten or more times. The chain has TRBV25-1 and TRBJ1-2; 9 bases align to TRBD1. V lost 5 bases and J lost 6; bases outside the gene matches: 13. Germline assignment: CDR1 MGHDK and CDR2 SYGVNS. This CDR3 comprises 16 residues. In nucleotides, the CDR3 is TGTGCCAGCAGTCCTCTGCGACAGGGGGACAAGAATGGCTACACCTTC. It specifies CASSPLRQGDKNGYTF.

This clonotype was seen at least ten times. The chain carries TRBV7-9 and TRBJ1-5; unclear D gene. This CDR3 has 12 amino acids. V dropped 5 bases and J dropped 9 bases, with 11 bases sitting between them. Germline values: CDR1 SEHNR, CDR2 FQNEAQ (reference sequence). In DNA, the CDR3 is TGTGCCAGCAGCCCAGTGTCAGGGCCCCAGCATTTT. The encoded protein is CASSPVSGPQHF. The variable domain in full, with the rest retrieved from reference TRBV7-9 and TRBJ1-5, is DTGVSQNPRHKITKRGQNVTFRCDPISEHNRLYWYRQTLGQGPEFLTYFQNEAQLEKSRLLSDRFSAERPKGSFSTLEIQRTEQGDSAMYLCASSPVSGPQHFGDGTRLSIL.

Many counts were recorded for this clonotype. V gene TRBV20-1 combines with J gene TRBJ2-5, with 7 bases identical to TRBD1. The V and J ends lost 0 bases and 7 bases, in that order; junction bases with no gene match: 11. Germline lookup yields CDR1 DFQATT and CDR2 SNEGSKA (reference sequence). The CDR3 totals 15 residues. CDR3 nucleotide sequence: TGCAGTGCTAGAGACACGACAGGGATTTGGCGGACCCAGTACTTC. This gives the protein CSARDTTGIWRTQYF.

This clonotype was observed at least ten times. The V and J genes are TRBV4-1 and TRBJ2-7; TRBD2 matches at 11 bases. CDR1 MGHRA and CDR2 YSYEKL come from the germline V gene. The CDR3 is made up of 15 amino acids. J lost 0 bases, V lost 4 bases, and 2 bases had no gene match. In DNA form, the CDR3 reads TGCGCCAGCAGCCTTCTAGCGGGGGGCTCCTACGAGCAGTACTTC. It yields the protein CASSLLAGGSYEQYF.

The CDR3 bases are TGTGCCAGCAGTGGGAGGGCTGGACGTTTCTCAGATACGCAGTATTTT. Translating it yields CASSGRAGRFSDTQYF. The rearrangement links TRBV6-1 to TRBJ2-3; D possibly corresponds to TRBD2 (6 bases). CDR3 length equals 16 residues. V lost 4 bases to trimming and J lost 4 bases, with 18 bases between them. CDR1 is MNHNS, CDR2 SASEGT, per germline.

This clonotype occurred a few times. The chain has TRBV10-3 and TRBJ2-7; possible D gene TRBD2, 5 bases. The CDR3 consists of 13 residues. V dropped 10 bases and J dropped 0 bases, with 13 bases sitting between them. CDR1 and CDR2 from the germline V gene are ENHRY and SYGVKD. The CDR3 region has the DNA TGTGCCACGTTGGACTCGAGCTCCTACGAGCAGTACTTC. Amino acids: CATLDSSSYEQYF.

This clonotype was seen repeatedly, ten times or more. This chain joins TRBV7-2 and TRBJ2-5; 8 positions match TRBD2. Germline trimming cut 5 bases from V and 4 bases from J; bases unmatched to any gene: 9. This CDR3 has 15 residues. CDR1 is SGHTA and CDR2 is FQGNSA in the germline V gene. As DNA, the CDR3 is TGTGCCAGCAGCCCCTGGAATGCGGGAGGAGAGACCCAGTACTTC. Its protein is CASSPWNAGGETQYF.

With respect to this clonotype: One end of the junction is discordant with germline, which a read error may explain. The chain is built from TRBV24-1 and TRBJ1-1; D is undetermined. Germline V gives CDR1 KGHDR, CDR2 SFDVKD. This CDR3 contains 12 residues. The DNA for the CDR3 is TGTGCCACCAGTGATTTTAAGGGAGAAAACACCTTT. This translates into CATSDFKGENTF.

The J gene is TRBJ1-2, the V gene TRBV14, with D perhaps TRBD1 (6 bases). Germline lookup yields CDR1 SGHDN and CDR2 FVKESK. The CDR3 length is 15 residues. Trimming took 0 bases from V and 7 from J, leaving 15 bases between them. The CDR3 DNA reads TGTGCCAGCAGCCAAGACAGGGGCCGGGGAACTGGCTACACCTTC. Its protein is CASSQDRGRGTGYTF.

The gene calls are TRBV7-7 and TRBJ2-1; 14 bases line up with TRBD2. CDR1 SSHAT and CDR2 FNYEAQ come from the germline V gene (reference sequence). The trim removed 4 bases at V and 13 bases at J, leaving 6 bases unmatched. The CDR3 spans 14 residues. CDR3 DNA: TGTGCCAGCAGCTCCTCGACTAGCGGGGGGGTACAGTTCTTC. It yields the protein CASSSSTSGGVQFF.

The V and J genes are TRBV25-1 and TRBJ1-6, with D possibly TRBD1 on 5 matching bases. The CDR3 is 15 residues long. Deletions cut 6 bases from V and 8 bases from J, with 17 bases between. The V gene's germline CDR1 is MGHDK and CDR2 SYGVNS. The DNA of the CDR3 is TGTGCCAGCAGGGCGGCGCAGGGTTTGGATTCACCCCTCCACTTT. It encodes CASRAAQGLDSPLHF.

This clonotype was observed many times. CDR3 loop: CASSLARAGAYNEQFF. The CDR3 bases are TGTGCCAGCAGCTTAGCGAGGGCAGGGGCCTACAATGAGCAGTTCTTC. V and J are TRBV7-6 and TRBJ2-1; D may be TRBD1 (6 bases). CDR1 and CDR2 from the germline V gene are SGHVS and FNYEAQ. The CDR3 length is 16 residues. Trimming took 0 bases from V and 2 from J, leaving 11 bases between them.

The sample holds many counts of this clonotype. This rearrangement joins TRBV7-2 to TRBJ2-3, with no clear D. Per the germline V gene, CDR1 is SGHTA and CDR2 is FQGNSA. Trimming shortened V by 3 bases and J by 0 bases, and 7 bases separated the two germline ends. This CDR3 is 14 amino acids long. This CDR3 reads CASSFLISTDTQYF. CDR3 sequence (DNA): TGTGCCAGCAGCTTTCTTATAAGCACAGATACGCAGTATTTT.

The gene calls are TRBV11-3 and TRBJ2-1; D gene ambiguous. Per germline, CDR1 SGHNT and CDR2 YENEEA. V was pared by 1 base and J by 4 bases, with 11 bases between. This CDR3 is built from 15 residues. The CDR3: CASSLGGPTYNEQFF. The CDR3 DNA is TGTGCCAGCAGCTTAGGCGGACCAACTTACAATGAGCAGTTCTTC.

The CDR3 loop is CAIKDSSYEQYF. In DNA form, the CDR3 reads TGTGCCATCAAGGACAGCTCCTACGAGCAGTACTTC. The V gene is TRBV10-3, the J gene TRBJ2-7, with TRBD1 as a possible D gene (6 bases). Germline V gene sequence: CDR1 ENHRY, CDR2 SYGVKD. V was clipped by 7 bases and J by 0 bases, with 7 bases between them. The CDR3 runs to 12 residues.

Only a few counts were recorded for this clonotype. V usage is TRBV6-1 and J usage is TRBJ2-3, with D perhaps TRBD1 (5 bases). The length of the CDR3 is 16 residues. Trimming left V 4 bases short and J 0 bases short, with 14 bases between. Germline CDR1 MNHNS, CDR2 SASEGT. CDR3 in amino acids: CASSGRQTTSTDTQYF. DNA of the CDR3: TGTGCCAGCAGTGGTAGACAGACAACTAGCACAGATACGCAGTATTTT.

This clonotype was observed a handful of times. The rearrangement links TRBV25-1 to TRBJ1-1, with D unclear. Trimming cost V 8 bases and J 0 bases, with 7 bases left between them. CDR1 and CDR2 (germline): MGHDK, SYGVNS. The CDR3 is 12 residues long. The CDR3 is CASLDVNTEAFF. CDR3 sequence (DNA): TGTGCCAGCCTGGATGTGAACACTGAAGCTTTCTTT.

This clonotype was seen a few times. The rearrangement links TRBV9 to TRBJ2-7; 9 nucleotides agree with TRBD2. CDR3 length: 14 amino acids. J lost 7 bases, V lost 0 bases, and 5 bases had no gene match. CDR1 and CDR2 from the germline V gene are SGDLS and YYNGEE. CDR3 DNA sequence: TGTGCCAGCAGCGTAGATGCGGGAGGGCAAGAGCAGTACTTC. This translates into CASSVDAGGQEQYF.

DNA for the CDR3: TGCGCCAGCACCCCCGCTGGGATCCAAGAGACCCAGTACTTC. Translated, it gives CASTPAGIQETQYF. J is TRBJ2-5 and V is TRBV5-1; no firm D call. From germline, CDR1 is SGHRS and CDR2 YFSETQ. The CDR3 runs 14 residues. Trimming took off 6 bases at V and 1 base at J, with 13 bases between the two ends.